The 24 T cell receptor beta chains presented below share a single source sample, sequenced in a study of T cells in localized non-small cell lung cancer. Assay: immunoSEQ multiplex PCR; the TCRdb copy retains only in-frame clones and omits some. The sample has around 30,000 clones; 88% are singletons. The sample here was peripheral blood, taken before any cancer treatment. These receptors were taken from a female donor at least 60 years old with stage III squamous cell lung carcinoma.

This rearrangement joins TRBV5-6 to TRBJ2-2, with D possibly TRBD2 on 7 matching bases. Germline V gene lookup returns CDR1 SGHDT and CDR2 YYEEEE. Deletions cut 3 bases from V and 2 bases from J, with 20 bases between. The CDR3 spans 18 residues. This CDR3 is CASSWGRGIKRNTGELFF. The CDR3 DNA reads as TGTGCCAGCAGCTGGGGGCGGGGGATTAAGAGAAACACCGGGGAGCTGTTTTTT. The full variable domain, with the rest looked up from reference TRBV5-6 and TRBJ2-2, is DAGVTQSPTHLIKTRGQQVTLRCSPKSGHDTVSWYQQALGQGPQFIFQYYEEEERQRGNFPDRFSGHQFPNYSSELNVNALLLGDSALYLCASSWGRGIKRNTGELFFGEGSRLTVL.

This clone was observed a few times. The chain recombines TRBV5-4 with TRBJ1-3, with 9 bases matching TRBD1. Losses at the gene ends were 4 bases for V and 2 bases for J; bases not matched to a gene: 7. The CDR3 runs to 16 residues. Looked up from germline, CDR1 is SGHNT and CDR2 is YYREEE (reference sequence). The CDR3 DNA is TGTGCCAGCAGCAAGGACAGGGGTTCTACTGGAAACACCATATATTTT. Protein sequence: CASSKDRGSTGNTIYF.

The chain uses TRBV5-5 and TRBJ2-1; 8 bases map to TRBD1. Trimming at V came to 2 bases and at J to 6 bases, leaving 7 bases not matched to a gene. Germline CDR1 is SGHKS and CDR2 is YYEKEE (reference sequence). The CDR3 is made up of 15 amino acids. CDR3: CASSFSLQGGNEQFF. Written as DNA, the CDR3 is TGTGCCAGCAGCTTCTCCTTACAGGGGGGCAATGAGCAGTTCTTC.

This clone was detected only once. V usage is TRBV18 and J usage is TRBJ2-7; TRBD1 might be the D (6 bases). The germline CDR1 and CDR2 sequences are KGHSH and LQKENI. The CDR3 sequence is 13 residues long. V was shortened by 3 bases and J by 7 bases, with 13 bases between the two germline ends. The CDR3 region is CASSPGQNLEQYF. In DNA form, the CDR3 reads TGTGCCAGCTCACCCGGACAGAACCTGGAGCAGTACTTC.

The CDR3 is CASRHSGGAGNEQFF. The DNA of the CDR3 is TGTGCCAGCAGACATAGCGGGGGGGCGGGTAATGAGCAGTTCTTC. The chain joins TRBV6-5 to TRBJ2-1, with 11 positions matching TRBD2. CDR3 size: 15 residues. Germline V gives CDR1 MNHEY, CDR2 SVGAGI. V dropped 6 bases and J dropped 7; count of bases not matched to a gene: 8.

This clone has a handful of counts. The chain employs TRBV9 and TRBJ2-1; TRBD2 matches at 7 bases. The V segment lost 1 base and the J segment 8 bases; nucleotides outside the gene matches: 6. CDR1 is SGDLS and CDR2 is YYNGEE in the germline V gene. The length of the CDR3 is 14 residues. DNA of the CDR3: TGTGCCAGCAGCGTATCGGGGGGTACAGATGAGCAGTTCTTC. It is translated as CASSVSGGTDEQFF.

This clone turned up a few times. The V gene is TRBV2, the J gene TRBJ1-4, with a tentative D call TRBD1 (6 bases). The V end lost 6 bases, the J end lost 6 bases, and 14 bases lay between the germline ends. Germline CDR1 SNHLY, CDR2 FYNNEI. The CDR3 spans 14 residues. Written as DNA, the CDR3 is TGTGCCAGCAGCTTCCAGGGGATAGATGAAAAACTGTTTTTT. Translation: CASSFQGIDEKLFF.

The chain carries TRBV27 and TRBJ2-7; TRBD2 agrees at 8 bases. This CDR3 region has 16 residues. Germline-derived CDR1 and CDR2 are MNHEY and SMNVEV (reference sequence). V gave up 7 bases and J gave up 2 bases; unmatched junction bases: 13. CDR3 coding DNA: TGTGCCAGCATTGGGGGCGTAGCGGGAAGCACCTACGAGCAGTACTTC. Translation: CASIGGVAGSTYEQYF.

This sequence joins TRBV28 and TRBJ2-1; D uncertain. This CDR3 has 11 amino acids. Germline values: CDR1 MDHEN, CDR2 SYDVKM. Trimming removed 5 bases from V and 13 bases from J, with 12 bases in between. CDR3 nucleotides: TGTGCCAGCAGTCAAGGAGAGCACCAGTTCTTC. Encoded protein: CASSQGEHQFF.

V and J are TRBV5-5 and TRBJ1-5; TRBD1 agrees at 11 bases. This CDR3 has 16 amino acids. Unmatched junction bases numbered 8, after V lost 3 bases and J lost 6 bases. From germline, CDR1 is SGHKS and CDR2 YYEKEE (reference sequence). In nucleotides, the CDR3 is TGTGCCAGCAGCTCGCTTGTGGGACAGGGGGGTCAGCCCCAGCATTTT. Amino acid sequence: CASSSLVGQGGQPQHF.

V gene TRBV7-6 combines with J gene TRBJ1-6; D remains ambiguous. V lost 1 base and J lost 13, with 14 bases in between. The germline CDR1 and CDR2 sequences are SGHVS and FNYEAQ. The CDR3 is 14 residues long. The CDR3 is CASSLVGSNPPLHF. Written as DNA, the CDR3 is TGTGCCAGCAGCTTAGTAGGGTCCAACCCGCCCCTCCACTTT.

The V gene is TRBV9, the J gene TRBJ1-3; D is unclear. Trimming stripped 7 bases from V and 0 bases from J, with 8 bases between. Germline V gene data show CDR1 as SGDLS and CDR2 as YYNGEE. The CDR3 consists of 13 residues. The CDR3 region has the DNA TGTGCCAGCGGGCGTGACTCTGGAAACACCATATATTTT. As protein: CASGRDSGNTIYF. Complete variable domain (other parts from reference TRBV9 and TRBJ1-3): DSGVTQTPKHLITATGQRVTLRCSPRSGDLSVYWYQQSLDQGLQFLIQYYNGEERAKGNILERFSAQQFPDLHSELNLSSLELGDSALYFCASGRDSGNTIYFGEGSWLTVV.

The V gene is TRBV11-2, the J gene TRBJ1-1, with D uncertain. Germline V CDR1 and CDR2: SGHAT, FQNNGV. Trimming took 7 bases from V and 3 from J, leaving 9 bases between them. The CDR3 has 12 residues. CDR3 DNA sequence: TGTGCCAGCAAATCGAGTTACACTGAAGCTTTCTTT. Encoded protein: CASKSSYTEAFF.

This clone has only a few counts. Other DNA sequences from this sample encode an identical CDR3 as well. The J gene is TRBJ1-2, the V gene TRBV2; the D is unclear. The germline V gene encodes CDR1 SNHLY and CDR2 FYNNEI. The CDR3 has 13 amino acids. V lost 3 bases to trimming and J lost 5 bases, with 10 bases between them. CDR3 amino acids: CASSELGLYGYTF. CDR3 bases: TGTGCCAGCAGTGAGTTAGGATTATATGGCTACACCTTC.

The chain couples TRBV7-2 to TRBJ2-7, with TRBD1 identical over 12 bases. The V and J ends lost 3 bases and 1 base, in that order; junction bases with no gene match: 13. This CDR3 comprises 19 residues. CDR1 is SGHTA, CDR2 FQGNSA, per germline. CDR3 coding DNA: TGTGCCAGCAGCTTCGGGACAGGGGGCGTTGCGGTATATTCCTACGAGCAGTACTTC. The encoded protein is CASSFGTGGVAVYSYEQYF.

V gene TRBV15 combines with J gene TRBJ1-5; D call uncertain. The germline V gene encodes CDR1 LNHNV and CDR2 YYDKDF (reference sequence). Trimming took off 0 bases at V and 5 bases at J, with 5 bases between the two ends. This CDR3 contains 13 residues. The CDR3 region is CATSREQDQPQHF. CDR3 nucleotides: TGTGCCACCAGCAGAGAGCAGGATCAGCCCCAGCATTTT.

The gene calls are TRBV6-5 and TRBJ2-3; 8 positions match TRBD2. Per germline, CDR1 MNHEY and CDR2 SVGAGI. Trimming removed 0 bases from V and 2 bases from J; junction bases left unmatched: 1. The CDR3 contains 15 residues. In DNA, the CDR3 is TGTGCCAGCAGTTACTCGGGACTAGTCACAGATACGCAGTATTTT. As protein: CASSYSGLVTDTQYF.

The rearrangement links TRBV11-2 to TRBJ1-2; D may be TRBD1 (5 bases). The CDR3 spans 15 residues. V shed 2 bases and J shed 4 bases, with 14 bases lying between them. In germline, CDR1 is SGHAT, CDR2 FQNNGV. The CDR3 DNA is TGTGCCAGCAGCTTATCAATCGCGGGGGGCTATGGCTACACCTTC. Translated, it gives CASSLSIAGGYGYTF.

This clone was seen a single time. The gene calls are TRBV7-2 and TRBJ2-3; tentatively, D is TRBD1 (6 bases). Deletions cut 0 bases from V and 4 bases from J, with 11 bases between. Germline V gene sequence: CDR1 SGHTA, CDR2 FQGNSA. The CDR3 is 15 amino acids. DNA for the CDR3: TGTGCCAGCAGCTTAGCAGGGGGTAGGGCAGATACGCAGTATTTT. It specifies CASSLAGGRADTQYF.

CDR3 protein: CASSLGASSYNSPLHF. The CDR3 bases are TGTGCCAGCTCACTGGGGGCCTCCTCCTATAATTCACCCCTCCACTTT. The V call is TRBV18, the J call TRBJ1-6; weak D call: TRBD1 (6 bases). Germline-derived CDR1 and CDR2 are KGHSH and LQKENI. The CDR3 is 16 residues long. Trimming pared 4 bases from V and 0 bases from J, leaving 10 bases between.

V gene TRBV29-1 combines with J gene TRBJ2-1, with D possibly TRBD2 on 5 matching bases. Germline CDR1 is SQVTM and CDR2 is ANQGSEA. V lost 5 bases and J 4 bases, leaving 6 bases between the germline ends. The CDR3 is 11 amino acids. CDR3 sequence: CSVWRYNEQFF. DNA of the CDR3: TGCAGCGTTTGGAGGTACAATGAGCAGTTCTTC.

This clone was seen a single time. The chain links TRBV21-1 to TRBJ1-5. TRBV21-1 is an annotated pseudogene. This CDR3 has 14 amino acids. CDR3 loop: CASSKDGSNQPQHF. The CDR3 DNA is TGTGCCAGCAGCAAAGACGGGAGCAATCAGCCCCAGCATTTT.

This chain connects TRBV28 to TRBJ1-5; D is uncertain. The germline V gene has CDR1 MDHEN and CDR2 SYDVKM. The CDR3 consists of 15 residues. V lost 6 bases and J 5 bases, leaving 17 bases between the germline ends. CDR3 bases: TGTGCCAGCAGCCCCTCCCAAAGACTCGATCAGCCCCAGCATTTT. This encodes CASSPSQRLDQPQHF.

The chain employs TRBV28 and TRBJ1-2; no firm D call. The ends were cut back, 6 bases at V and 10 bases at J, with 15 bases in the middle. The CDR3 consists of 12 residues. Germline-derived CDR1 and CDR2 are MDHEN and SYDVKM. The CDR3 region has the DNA TGTGCCAGCAGCCCTCGTAGGGCCTACTACACCTTC. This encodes CASSPRRAYYTF.